The entry that follows covers one T cell receptor beta chain sequence. The antigen is undetermined. Germline V gene lookup returns CDR1 SGDLS and CDR2 YYNGEE. The CDR3 has 16 residues. Trimming removed 4 bases at V and 0 bases at J, with 14 bases between. The source of the sample is a study of Ad26.COV2.S vaccination and SARS-CoV-2 variants. At the level of the study: The authors gave Ad26.COV2.S intramuscularly, either once or twice 56 days apart.

Treatment noted: some 20 received Ad26.COV2.S at low or high dose, single or two shots; a few received placebo; per-sample allocation not given. Sampling occurred on day 63 after the first vaccine or placebo injection. Study-wide results and caveats: Vaccinees reportedly had broad spike-specific CD8+ and CD4+ T cell responses.

Here immunoSEQ multiplex PCR was the method, and the copy in TCRdb shows in-frame clones only, minus some. The sample lists about 390,000 clones, more than 85% seen once, with 3.5% in the top ten. V gene TRBV9 combines with J gene TRBJ1-3; possible D gene TRBD1, 5 bases. The source was peripheral blood, collected in a trial of Ad26.COV2.S vaccine versus placebo. The source is a person between 18 and 65 years old who received the Ad26.COV2.S COVID-19 vaccine or a placebo. The CDR3 nucleotides read TGTGCCAGCAGCTCATCGACAGCGAGCTCTGGAAACACCATATATTTT. Residues: CASSSSTASSGNTIYF.